This T cell receptor beta chain stems from a study of blood T cell repertoires in COVID-19 (dated by TCRdb to about 2020). As for the study more broadly: Samples from collaborators originated in the United States, Italy and Spain and spanned both the acute and convalescent phases of COVID-19. The prospective study material was composed of cDNA or gDNA derived from T cells, B-cell-depleted T cells, or PBMCs. Samples came from the ongoing ImmuneRACE study (first 160 participants) plus 1,254 subjects from 6 global collaborators. Deeply sampled blood TCRbeta repertoires from subjects exposed to, actively infected with, or recovered from COVID-19 were included in the dataset. The repertoires were released in a freely available public database intended as a resource for research on the immune response to SARS-CoV-2. Sample metadata almost always included a de-identified subject ID, COVID-19 status, age in years and sex. Where HLA class I and class II types were available, the types were taken from metadata supplied by the sample provider, not from assay-based typing.

TCRbeta CDR3 regions were amplified from genomic DNA using the immunoSEQ Assay, a bias-controlled multiplex PCR. Per the original workflow: Nucleated cell counts per sample were estimated from amplification of reference gene primers within the assay. Sequence reads were collapsed and filtered to measure the absolute abundance of every unique TCRbeta CDR3 rearrangement. For each sample, productive Simpson clonality was calculated as the square root of Simpson's diversity index over productive rearrangements. The table comes from immuneACCESS by way of TCRdb, which keeps in-frame sequences with V and J called. Part of the clones is missing from these tables; in studies checked, under half for an unresolved V gene and the rest for unknown reasons. V and J calls and clone size are given by that table; D and trimming were obtained from the DNA. Across this sample there are 250,000 to 350,000 clones, with over 75% seen only once. Under 5% of the sample belongs to the ten largest clones.

Whole blood was collected in K2EDTA tubes by collaborating institutions according to the institutions' own protocols. For TCRbeta analysis, collaborators shipped samples as frozen whole blood, isolated PBMCs, or DNA extracted from either of those sample types. Results and caveats for the whole study, not just this receptor: The quantity of clinical and demographic metadata differed by source and by participant and was supplied without curation.

Comment on this clone: Its antigen specificity is not known. Mismatch with germline at one junction end may stem from a read error.

The sample consisted of peripheral blood. The sequence was collected from a woman between 45 and 60 years old with active or convalescent COVID-19.

The nucleotides are TGTGCCACCATCGAAGGGAGACTAGCGGCCCTCAATCAGCAGTTCTTC. Protein translation: CATIEGRLAALNQQFF. The sequence is built from TRBV15 and TRBJ2-1, and 9 junction bases match TRBD2. From the cysteine through the phenylalanine, the CDR3 covers 16 amino acids. Only the CDR3 DNA stays, 48 bases, in frame from base 1. Sequences LNHNV (CDR1) and YYDKDF (CDR2) are obtained from the germline V gene (reference sequence). Reference TRBV15 and TRBJ2-1 proteins supply the regions before and after the CDR3; the full variable domain is: DAMVIQNPRYQVTQFGKPVTLSCSQTLNHNVMYWYQQKSSQAPKLLFHYYDKDFNNEADTPDNFQSRRPNTSFCFLDIRSPGLGDTAMYLCATIEGRLAALNQQFFGPGTRLTVL.